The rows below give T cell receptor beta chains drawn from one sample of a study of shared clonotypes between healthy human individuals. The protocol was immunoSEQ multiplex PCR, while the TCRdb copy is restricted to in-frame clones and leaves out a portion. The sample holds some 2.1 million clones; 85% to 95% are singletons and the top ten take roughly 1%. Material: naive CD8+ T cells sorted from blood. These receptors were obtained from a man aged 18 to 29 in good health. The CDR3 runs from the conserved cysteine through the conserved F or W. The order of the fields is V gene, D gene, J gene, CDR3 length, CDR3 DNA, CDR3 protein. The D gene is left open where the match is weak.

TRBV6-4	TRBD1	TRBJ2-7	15	TGTGCCAGCAGCGAAGGGACAGGGCGGACCTACGAGCAGTACTTC	CASSEGTGRTYEQYF
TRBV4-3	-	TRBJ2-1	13	TGCGCCAGCAGCCAAGACGCGACAGCCGAGCAGTTCTTC	CASSQDATAEQFF
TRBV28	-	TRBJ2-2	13	TGTGCCAGCAGTTTTTCGAACACCGGGGAGCTGTTTTTT	CASSFSNTGELFF
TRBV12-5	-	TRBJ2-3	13	TGTGCTAGTAGTGAAGGAGGCACAGATACGCAGTATTTT	CASSEGGTDTQYF
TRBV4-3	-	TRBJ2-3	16	TGCGCCAGCAGCCAAGAAGGGGTGGGGTCCGGAGATACGCAGTATTTT	CASSQEGVGSGDTQYF
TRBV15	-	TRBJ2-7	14	TGTGCCACCAGCACACGACAGGATACCTACGAGCAGTACTTC	CATSTRQDTYEQYF
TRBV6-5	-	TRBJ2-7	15	TGTGCCAGCAGTTACTCGGGGGGGGCCGCCTACGAGCAGTACTTC	CASSYSGGAAYEQYF
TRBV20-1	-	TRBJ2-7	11	TGCAGTGCTGGAGGGGTCTACGAGCAGTACTTC	CSAGGVYEQYF
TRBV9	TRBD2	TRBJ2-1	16	TGTGCCAGCAGCGGACCGGGACTAGCGGACTACAATGAGCAGTTCTTC	CASSGPGLADYNEQFF
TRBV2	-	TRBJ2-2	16	TGTGCCAGCAGTGGGCGACTCACCGTGAACACCGGGGAGCTGTTTTTT	CASSGRLTVNTGELFF
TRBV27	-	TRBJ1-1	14	TGTGCCAGCAGTTTATACGGTGTCCACACTGAAGCTTTCTTT	CASSLYGVHTEAFF
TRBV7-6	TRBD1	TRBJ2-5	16	TGTGCCAGCAGCCACCGGGACAGAGAACGCCAAGAGACCCAGTACTTC	CASSHRDRERQETQYF
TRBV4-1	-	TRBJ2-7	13	TGCGCCAGCAGCCAAGACGTGGGCTACGAGCAGTACTTC	CASSQDVGYEQYF
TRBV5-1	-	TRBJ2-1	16	TGCGCCAGCAGCTTCAGCTGGGAACTAGCTCACACTGAGCAGTTCTTC	CASSFSWELAHTEQFF
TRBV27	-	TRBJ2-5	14	TGTGCCAGCAGTTTAATAGGGACGATGGAGACCCAGTACTTC	CASSLIGTMETQYF
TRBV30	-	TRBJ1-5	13	TGTGCCTGGAGTAGAAATATCAATCAGCCCCAGCATTTT	CAWSRNINQPQHF
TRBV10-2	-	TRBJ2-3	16	TGCGCCAGCAGTGAGGAGGGCGGACCTAGCACAGATACGCAGTATTTT	CASSEEGGPSTDTQYF
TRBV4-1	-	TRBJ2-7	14	TGCGCCAGCAGCCTCGACGGTGTCTCCTACGAGCAGTACTTC	CASSLDGVSYEQYF
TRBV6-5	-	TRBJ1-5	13	TGTGCCAGCGCGGCGGATGGGAATCAGCCCCAGCATTTT	CASAADGNQPQHF
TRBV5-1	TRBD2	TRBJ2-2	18	TGCGCCAGCAGCTTGGCCGAGTCTAGCGGAACAAACACCGGGGAGCTGTTTTTT	CASSLAESSGTNTGELFF
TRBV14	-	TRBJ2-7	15	TGTGCCAGCAGCCAAGATGGGGCGGGACCCCACGAGCAGTACTTC	CASSQDGAGPHEQYF
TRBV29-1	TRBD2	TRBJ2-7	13	TGCAGCGCCCGGGGGACTAGCGACTACGAGCAGTACTTC	CSARGTSDYEQYF
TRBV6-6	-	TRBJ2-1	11	TGTGCCAGCAGTTACACCCATGAGCAGTTCTTC	CASSYTHEQFF
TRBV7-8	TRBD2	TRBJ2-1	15	TGTGCCAGCAGTAGCGGGGGGGCGTCCTACAATGAGCAGTTCTTC	CASSSGGASYNEQFF
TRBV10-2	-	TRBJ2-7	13	TGCGCCAGCAGGGACACTACACCATACGAGCAGTACTTC	CASRDTTPYEQYF
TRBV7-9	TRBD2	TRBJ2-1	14	TGTGCCAGCAGCTTAGTAGCGGGAGTTCTTGAGCAGTTCTTC	CASSLVAGVLEQFF
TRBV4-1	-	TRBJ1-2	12	TGCGCCAGCAGCCAAGGAGACTATGGCTACACCTTC	CASSQGDYGYTF
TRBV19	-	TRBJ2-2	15	TGTGCCAGTAGTATAACAGGGTCGATCACCGGGGAGCTGTTTTTT	CASSITGSITGELFF